This T cell receptor beta chain was found in a study of blood T cell repertoires in COVID-19. TCRdb's table, derived via immunoSEQ multiplex PCR, lists solely in-frame clones and lacks some. The table has around 300,000 clones, 85% seen once. Among Cohort 3 donors, those recovered had two negative PCRs, clearance, or symptom resolution. Trimming pared 2 bases from V and 2 bases from J, leaving 13 bases between. This CDR3 is built from 15 residues. From germline, CDR1 is SGHRS and CDR2 YFSETQ. The material sequenced was PBMCs or T cells enriched from blood (not recorded which). The chain joins TRBV5-1 to TRBJ2-5; weak D call: TRBD1 (5 bases). This sequence was found in a woman in her forties or fifties who had recovered from COVID-19. CDR3 DNA sequence: TGCGCCAGCAGCTTTCAAACAGGTGATCAAGAGACCCAGTACTTC. Protein: CASSFQTGDQETQYF.